This T cell receptor (beta chain) was recorded in a study of human T cells and chemical hapten exposure. Study context: Patches with 0.01% DPC went on the upper back, and the tests were read at 6 days.

Noted time point: patch test 2, 6 weeks after DPC sensitization. Treatment in this sample: therapeutic diphenylcyclopropenone sensitization with weekly scalp DPC. TCRdb passed the RACE reads through MiXCR, listing each CDR3 protein once. The data show 360,000 or so distinct CDR3 sequences, about 6% seen once. The CDR3 totals 14 residues. V lost 2 bases and J lost 6, with 12 bases in between. The source is a woman aged 18-29 years with alopecia areata. Some clones in this sample may be carry-over from other donors' samples. The chain joins TRBV12-3 or TRBV12-4 to TRBJ2-3; no definite D call. Sequencing was performed on whole blood, taken in connection with sensitization to the hapten diphenylcyclopropenone (DPC). The CDR3 bases are TGTGCCAGCAGTTTAAGTACGCAAGGGGATACGCAGTATTTT. This sequence encodes CASSLSTQGDTQYF.